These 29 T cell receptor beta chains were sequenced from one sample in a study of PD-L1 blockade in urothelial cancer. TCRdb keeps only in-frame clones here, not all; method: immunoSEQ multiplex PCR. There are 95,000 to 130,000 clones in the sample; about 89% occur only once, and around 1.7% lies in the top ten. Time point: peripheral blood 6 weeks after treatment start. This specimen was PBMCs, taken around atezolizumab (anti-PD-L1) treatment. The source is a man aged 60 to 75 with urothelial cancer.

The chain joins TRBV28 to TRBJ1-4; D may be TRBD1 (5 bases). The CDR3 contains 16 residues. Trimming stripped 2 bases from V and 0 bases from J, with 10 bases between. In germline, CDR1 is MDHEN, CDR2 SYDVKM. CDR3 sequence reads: CASSLTGGTTNEKLFF. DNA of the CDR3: TGTGCCAGCAGTTTAACGGGGGGTACAACTAATGAAAAACTGTTTTTT.

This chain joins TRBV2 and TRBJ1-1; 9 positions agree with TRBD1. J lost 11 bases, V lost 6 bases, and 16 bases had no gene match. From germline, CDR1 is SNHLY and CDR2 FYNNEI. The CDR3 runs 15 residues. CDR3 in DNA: TGTGCCAGCAGCCCGGACGGCGTTAACAGGGGGCCGGCTTTCTTT. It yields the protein CASSPDGVNRGPAFF. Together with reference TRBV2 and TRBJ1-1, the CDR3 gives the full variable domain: EPEVTQTPSHQVTQMGQEVILRCVPISNHLYFYWYRQILGQKVEFLVSFYNNEISEKSEIFDDQFSVERPDGSNFTLKIRSTKLEDSAMYFCASSPDGVNRGPAFFGQGTRLTVV.

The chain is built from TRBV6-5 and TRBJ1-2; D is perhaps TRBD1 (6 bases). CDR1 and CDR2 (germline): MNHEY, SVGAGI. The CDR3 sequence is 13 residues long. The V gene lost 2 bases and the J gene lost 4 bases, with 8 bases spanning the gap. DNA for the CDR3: TGTGCCAGCAGTTACGACAGGATCTATGGCTACACCTTC. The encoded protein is CASSYDRIYGYTF.

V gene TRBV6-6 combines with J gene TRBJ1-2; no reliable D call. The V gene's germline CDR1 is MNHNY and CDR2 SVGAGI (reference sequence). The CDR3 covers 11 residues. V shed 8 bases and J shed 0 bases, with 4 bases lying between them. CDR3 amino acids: CASGANYGYTF. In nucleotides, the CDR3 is TGTGCCAGCGGAGCTAACTATGGCTACACCTTC.

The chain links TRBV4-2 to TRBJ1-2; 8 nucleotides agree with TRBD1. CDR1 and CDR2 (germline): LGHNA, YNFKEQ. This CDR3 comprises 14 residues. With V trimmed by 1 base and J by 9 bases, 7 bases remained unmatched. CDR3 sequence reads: CASSQGTGQDSYTF. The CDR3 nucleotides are TGTGCCAGCAGCCAAGGGACAGGGCAGGATAGCTACACCTTC.

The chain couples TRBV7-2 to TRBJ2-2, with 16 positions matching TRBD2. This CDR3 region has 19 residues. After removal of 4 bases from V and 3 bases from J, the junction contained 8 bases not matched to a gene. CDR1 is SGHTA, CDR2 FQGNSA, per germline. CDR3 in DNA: TGTGCCAGCAGCTCCTATCCGGGACTAGCGGGGGGGGACACCGGGGAGCTGTTTTTT. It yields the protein CASSSYPGLAGGDTGELFF. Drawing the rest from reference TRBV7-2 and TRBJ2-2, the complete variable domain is GAGVSQSPSNKVTEKGKDVELRCDPISGHTALYWYRQSLGQGLEFLIYFQGNSAPDKSGLPSDRFSAERTGGSVSTLTIQRTQQEDSAVYLCASSSYPGLAGGDTGELFFGEGSRLTVL.

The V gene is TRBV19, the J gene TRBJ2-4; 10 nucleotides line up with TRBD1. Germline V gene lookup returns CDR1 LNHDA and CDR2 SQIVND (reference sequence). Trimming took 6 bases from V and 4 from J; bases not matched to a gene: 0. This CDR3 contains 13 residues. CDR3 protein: CASRGQGKNIQYF. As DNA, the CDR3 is TGTGCCAGTAGGGGACAGGGGAAAAACATTCAGTACTTC. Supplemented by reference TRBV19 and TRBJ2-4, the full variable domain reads DGGITQSPKYLFRKEGQNVTLSCEQNLNHDAMYWYRQDPGQGLRLIYYSQIVNDFQKGDIAEGYSVSREKKESFPLTVTSAQKNPTAFYLCASRGQGKNIQYFGAGTRLSVL.

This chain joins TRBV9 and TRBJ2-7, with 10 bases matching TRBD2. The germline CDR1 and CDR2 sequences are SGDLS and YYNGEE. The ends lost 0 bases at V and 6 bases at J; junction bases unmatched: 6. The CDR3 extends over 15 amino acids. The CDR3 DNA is TGTGCCAGCAGCGTAGCTTCTAGCGGGAGAGGCGAGCAGTACTTC. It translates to CASSVASSGRGEQYF.

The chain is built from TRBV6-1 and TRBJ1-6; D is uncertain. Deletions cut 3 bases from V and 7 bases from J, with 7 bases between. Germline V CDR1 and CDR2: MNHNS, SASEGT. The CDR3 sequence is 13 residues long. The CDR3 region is CASSDTENSPLHF. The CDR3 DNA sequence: TGTGCCAGCAGTGATACAGAGAATTCACCCCTCCACTTT.

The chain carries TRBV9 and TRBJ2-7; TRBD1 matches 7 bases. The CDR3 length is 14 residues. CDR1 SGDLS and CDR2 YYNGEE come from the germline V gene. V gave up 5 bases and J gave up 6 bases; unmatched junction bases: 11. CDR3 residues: CASSELQGVGEQYF. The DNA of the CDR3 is TGTGCCAGCAGTGAACTGCAGGGGGTCGGCGAGCAGTACTTC.

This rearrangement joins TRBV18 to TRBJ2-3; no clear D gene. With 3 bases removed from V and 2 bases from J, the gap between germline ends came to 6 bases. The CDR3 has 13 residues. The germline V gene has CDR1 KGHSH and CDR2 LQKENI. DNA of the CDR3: TGTGCCAGCTCACCCCTACTCACAGATACGCAGTATTTT. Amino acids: CASSPLLTDTQYF.

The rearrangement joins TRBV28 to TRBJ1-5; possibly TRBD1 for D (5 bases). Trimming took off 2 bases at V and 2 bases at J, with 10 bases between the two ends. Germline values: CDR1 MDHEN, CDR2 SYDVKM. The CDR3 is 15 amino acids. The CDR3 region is CASSLGGAGNQPQHF. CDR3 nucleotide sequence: TGTGCCAGCAGTTTAGGAGGGGCCGGCAATCAGCCCCAGCATTTT.

The CDR3 here is CASSYSTQGETQYF. CDR3 in DNA: TGTGCCAGCAGTTACTCGACCCAGGGAGAGACCCAGTACTTC. The genes are TRBV6-5 and TRBJ2-5; maybe TRBD1 (5 bases). This CDR3 has 14 residues. Trimming stripped 0 bases from V and 4 bases from J, with 9 bases between. The germline CDR1 and CDR2 sequences are MNHEY and SVGAGI.

The CDR3 coding sequence is TGTGCCATCCTAAACACAGGGGGCGCAGACTATGGCTACACCTTC. This encodes CAILNTGGADYGYTF. The J gene is TRBJ1-2, the V gene TRBV28, with TRBD1 matching 9 bases. V gave up 10 bases and J gave up 3 bases; unmatched junction bases: 12. This CDR3 has 15 amino acids. Germline values: CDR1 MDHEN, CDR2 SYDVKM.

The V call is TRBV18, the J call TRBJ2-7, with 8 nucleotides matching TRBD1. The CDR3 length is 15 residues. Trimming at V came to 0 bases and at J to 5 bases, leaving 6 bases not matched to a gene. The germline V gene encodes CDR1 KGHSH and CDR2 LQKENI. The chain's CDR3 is CASSPPNRGMNEQYF. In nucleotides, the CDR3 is TGTGCCAGCTCACCACCCAACAGGGGGATGAACGAGCAGTACTTC.

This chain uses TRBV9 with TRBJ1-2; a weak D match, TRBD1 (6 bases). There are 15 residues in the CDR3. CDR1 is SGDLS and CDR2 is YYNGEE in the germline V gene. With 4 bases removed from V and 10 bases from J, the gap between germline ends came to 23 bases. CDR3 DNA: TGTGCCAGCAGCCAAGGGGGGGTGTTTGGGGATCCCTACACCTTC. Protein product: CASSQGGVFGDPYTF.

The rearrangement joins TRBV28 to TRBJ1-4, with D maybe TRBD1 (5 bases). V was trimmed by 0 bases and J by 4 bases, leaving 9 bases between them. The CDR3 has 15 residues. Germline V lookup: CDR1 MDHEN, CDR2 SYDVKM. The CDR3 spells CASSLWGGSNEKLFF. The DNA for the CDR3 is TGTGCCAGCAGTTTATGGGGGGGGAGTAATGAAAAACTGTTTTTT.

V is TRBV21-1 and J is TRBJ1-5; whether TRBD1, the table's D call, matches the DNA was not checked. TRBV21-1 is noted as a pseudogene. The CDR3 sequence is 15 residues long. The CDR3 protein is CASSKRGSKHQPQHF. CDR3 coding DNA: TGTGCCAGCAGCAAAAGGGGGTCCAAACATCAGCCCCAGCATTTT.

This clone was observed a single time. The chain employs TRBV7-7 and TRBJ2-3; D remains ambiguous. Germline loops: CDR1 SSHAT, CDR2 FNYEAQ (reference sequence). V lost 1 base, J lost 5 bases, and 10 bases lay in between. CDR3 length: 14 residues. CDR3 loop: CASSLGLSGDTQYF. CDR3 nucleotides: TGTGCCAGCAGCTTAGGGTTGTCAGGAGATACGCAGTATTTT.

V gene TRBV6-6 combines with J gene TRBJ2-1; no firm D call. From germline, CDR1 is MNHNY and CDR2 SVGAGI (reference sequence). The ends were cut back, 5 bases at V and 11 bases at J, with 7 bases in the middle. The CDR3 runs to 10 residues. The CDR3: CASSRGKQFF. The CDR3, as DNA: TGTGCCAGCAGTCGAGGAAAGCAGTTCTTC.

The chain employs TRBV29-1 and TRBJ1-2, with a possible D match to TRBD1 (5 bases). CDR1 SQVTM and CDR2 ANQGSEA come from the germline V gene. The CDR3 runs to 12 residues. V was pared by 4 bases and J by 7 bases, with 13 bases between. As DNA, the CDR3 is TGCAGCGTTGCGGGACTTGAAAGTGGCTACACCTTC. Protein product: CSVAGLESGYTF.

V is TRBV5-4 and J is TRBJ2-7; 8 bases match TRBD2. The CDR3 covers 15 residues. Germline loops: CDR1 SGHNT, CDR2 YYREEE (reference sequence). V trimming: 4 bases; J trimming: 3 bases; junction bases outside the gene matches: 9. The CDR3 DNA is TGTGCCAGCAGCCCCCTTCGGGAGGGCCACTACGAGCAGTACTTC. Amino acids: CASSPLREGHYEQYF.

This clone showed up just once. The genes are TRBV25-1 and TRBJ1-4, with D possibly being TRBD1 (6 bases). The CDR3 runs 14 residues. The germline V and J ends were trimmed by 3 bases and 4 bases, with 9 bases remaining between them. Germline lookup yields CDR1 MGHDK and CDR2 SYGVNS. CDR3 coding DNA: TGTGCCAGCAGTGATGGACAGCTTAATGAAAAACTGTTTTTT. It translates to CASSDGQLNEKLFF.

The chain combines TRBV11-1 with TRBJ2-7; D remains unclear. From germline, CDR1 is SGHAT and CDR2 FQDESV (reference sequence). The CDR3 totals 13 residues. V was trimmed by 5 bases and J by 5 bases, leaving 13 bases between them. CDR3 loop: CASSPIETHEQYF. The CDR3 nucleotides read TGTGCCAGCAGCCCGATTGAGACTCACGAGCAGTACTTC.

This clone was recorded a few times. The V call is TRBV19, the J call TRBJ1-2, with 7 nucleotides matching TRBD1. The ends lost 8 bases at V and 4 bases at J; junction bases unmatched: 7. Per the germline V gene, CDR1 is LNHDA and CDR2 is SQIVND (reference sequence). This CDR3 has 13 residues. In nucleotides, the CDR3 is TGTGCCAGTGACCAAGGGACAGCCTATGGCTACACCTTC. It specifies CASDQGTAYGYTF.

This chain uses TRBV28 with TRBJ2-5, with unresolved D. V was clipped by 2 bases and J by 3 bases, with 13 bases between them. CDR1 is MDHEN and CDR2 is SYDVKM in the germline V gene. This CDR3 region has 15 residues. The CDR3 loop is CASSLDPGPEETQYF. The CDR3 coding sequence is TGTGCCAGCAGTTTAGATCCGGGTCCGGAAGAGACCCAGTACTTC.

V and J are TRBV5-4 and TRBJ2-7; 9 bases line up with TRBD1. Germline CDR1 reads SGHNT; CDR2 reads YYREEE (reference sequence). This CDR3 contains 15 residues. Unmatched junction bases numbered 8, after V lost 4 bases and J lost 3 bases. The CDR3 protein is CASSLTTGGNYEQYF. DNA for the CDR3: TGTGCCAGCAGCCTAACGACAGGGGGAAACTACGAGCAGTACTTC.

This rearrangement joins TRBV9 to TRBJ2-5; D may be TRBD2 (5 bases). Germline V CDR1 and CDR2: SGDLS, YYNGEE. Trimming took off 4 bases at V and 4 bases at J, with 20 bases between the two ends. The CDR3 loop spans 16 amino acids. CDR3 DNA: TGTGCCAGCAGCCCGGGGTCCGGCTGGGTTGGAGAGACCCAGTACTTC. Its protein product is CASSPGSGWVGETQYF.

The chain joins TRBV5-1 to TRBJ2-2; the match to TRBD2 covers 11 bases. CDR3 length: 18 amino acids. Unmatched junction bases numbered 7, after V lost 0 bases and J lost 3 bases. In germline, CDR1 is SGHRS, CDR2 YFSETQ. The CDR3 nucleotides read TGCGCCAGCAGCTTGGAGTTAGCGGGAGGGCCGGACACCGGGGAGCTGTTTTTT. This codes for CASSLELAGGPDTGELFF.